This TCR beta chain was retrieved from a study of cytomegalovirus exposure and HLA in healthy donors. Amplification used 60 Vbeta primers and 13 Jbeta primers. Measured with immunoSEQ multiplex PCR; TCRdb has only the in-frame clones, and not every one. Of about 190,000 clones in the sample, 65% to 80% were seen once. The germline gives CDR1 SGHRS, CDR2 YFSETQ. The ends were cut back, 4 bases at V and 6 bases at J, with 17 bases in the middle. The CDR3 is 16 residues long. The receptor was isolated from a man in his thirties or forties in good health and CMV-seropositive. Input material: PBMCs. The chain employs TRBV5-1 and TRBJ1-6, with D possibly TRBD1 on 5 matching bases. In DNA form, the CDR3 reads TGCGCCAGCAGCGCCTCATGGGGGGGAGGTAATTCACCCCTCCACTTT. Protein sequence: CASSASWGGGNSPLHF.